This T cell receptor beta chain was retrieved from a study of T cell responses to AZD1222 COVID-19 vaccine. Germline V CDR1 and CDR2: MGHRA, YSYEKL. V shed 5 bases and J shed 3 bases, with 17 bases lying between them. The CDR3 extends over 15 amino acids. Libraries were prepared by immunoSEQ multiplex PCR; TCRdb keeps only in-frame clonotypes and omits some of them. The data contain about 90,000 clones, around 85% of them singletons. The clonotype originates from an adult who received the AZD1222 COVID-19 vaccine. The input for sequencing was peripheral blood, taken 28 days after the second AZD1222 dose. V is TRBV4-1 and J is TRBJ2-7, with D maybe TRBD2 (6 bases). Here the CDR3 reads CASSFFGGTGYEQYF. The CDR3 DNA sequence: TGCGCCAGCAGCTTCTTCGGCGGGACCGGCTACGAGCAGTACTTC.